Listed below are T cell receptor beta chains from one sample, sequenced in a study of blood T cell repertoires in COVID-19. Generated by immunoSEQ multiplex PCR, the TCRdb table keeps only in-frame clones and is missing some. Among around 170,000 clones, about 90% were seen once, and the ten largest hold 7% to 7.5%. The specimen sequenced was PBMCs or T cells enriched from blood (not recorded which). These TCRs come from a woman between 45 and 60 years old who had recovered from COVID-19. The CDR3 runs from the conserved cysteine through the conserved F or W. A D gene is named only where the DNA matches it firmly. Expanded clones are given a class, and other clones once, few, many or no size at all.

J gene,D gene,V gene,clone size,CDR3 DNA,CDR3 protein
TRBJ1-1,-,TRBV5-1,-,TGCGCCAGCGGGTCCCTACAGGGCAACACTGAAGCTTTCTTT,CASGSLQGNTEAFF
TRBJ2-7,-,TRBV2,-,TGTGCCAGCAGTGAACCGGCAGGATCCTACGAGCAGTACTTC,CASSEPAGSYEQYF
TRBJ2-1,TRBD1,TRBV9,-,TGTGCCAGCAGCGCCGGGACAGTAGTCTACAATGAGCAGTTCTTC,CASSAGTVVYNEQFF
TRBJ1-1,TRBD1,TRBV19,-,TGTGCCAGTAGCAGACAGGGGAGATTGAACACTGAAGCTTTCTTT,CASSRQGRLNTEAFF
TRBJ2-1,TRBD1,TRBV7-9,-,TGTGCCAGCAGCTTAGCTACAGGGGGCATAGTCGATGAGCAGTTCTTC,CASSLATGGIVDEQFF
TRBJ1-2,-,TRBV11-3,-,TGTGCCAGCAGCTTCGACAGGATCTATGGCTACACCTTC,CASSFDRIYGYTF
TRBJ2-7,-,TRBV5-4,once,TGTGCCAGCAGCCCCCAGGGAAGGGGAAAATCCTACGAGCAGTACTTC,CASSPQGRGKSYEQYF
TRBJ1-5,TRBD1,TRBV28,-,TGTGCCAGCCATCACCGTGGACAGGGATTTATAACTACGCGTAGCAATCAGCCCCAGCATTTT,CASHHRGQGFITTRSNQPQHF
TRBJ2-5,TRBD2,TRBV7-6,-,TGTGCCAGCAGCTCCATCCGACTAGCGGGAGGTCAGACCCAGTACTTC,CASSSIRLAGGQTQYF
TRBJ1-1,-,TRBV6-1,-,TGTGCCAGCATTGTAGGAGGGTCGGACACTGAAGCTTTCTTT,CASIVGGSDTEAFF
TRBJ1-5,TRBD1,TRBV2,-,TGTGCCAGCAGTTCGGACAGGGACAATCAGCCCCAGCATTTT,CASSSDRDNQPQHF
TRBJ2-3,TRBD2,TRBV5-4,-,TGTGCCAGCAGCTCCAAAGCGGTGGCGCGGGAGGGTAATACGCAGTATTTT,CASSSKAVAREGNTQYF
TRBJ2-1,-,TRBV4-1,-,TGCGCCAGCAGCCAAGACGTACTAACAATTTCGGACAATGAGCAGTTCTTC,CASSQDVLTISDNEQFF
TRBJ2-1,-,TRBV6-6,-,TGTGCCAGCAGTCCCCTTAACACTAGTCCCTACAATGAGCAGTTCTTC,CASSPLNTSPYNEQFF
TRBJ1-6,-,TRBV10-3,-,TGTGCCATCAGGAGGGAAGTTGGTTCACCCCTCCACTTT,CAIRREVGSPLHF
TRBJ1-2,-,TRBV7-9,-,TGTGCCAGCACCAGAACTGAAGACTATGGCTACACCTTC,CASTRTEDYGYTF
TRBJ2-2,TRBD1,TRBV6-1,-,TGTGCCAGCAGTGAAACAGGGGGGTTCACCGGGGAGCTGTTTTTT,CASSETGGFTGELFF
TRBJ2-5,-,TRBV25-1,-,TGTGCCAGCAGTGAATCTGGGCCCCAAGAGACCCAGTACTTC,CASSESGPQETQYF
TRBJ2-4,TRBD1,TRBV29-1,once,TGCCGTACCCCGGACAGGGGGCTTGCCAAAAACATTCAGTACTTC,CRTPDRGLAKNIQYF
TRBJ1-6,-,TRBV11-2,once,TGTGCCAGCAGCTTTCGTACGGATAATTCACCCCTCCACTTT,CASSFRTDNSPLHF
TRBJ2-1,-,TRBV5-1,-,TGCGCCAGCAGCGGCGGGGCGGGTTATAATGAGCAGTTCTTC,CASSGGAGYNEQFF
TRBJ2-3,TRBD1,TRBV7-2,-,TGTGCCAGCAGCTTACAGGGGGCAGATACGCAGTATTTT,CASSLQGADTQYF
TRBJ1-1,-,TRBV5-1,-,TGCGCCAGCAGCTTGGTTGTAGGGGGAGGGACTGAAGCTTTCTTT,CASSLVVGGGTEAFF
TRBJ1-4,TRBD1,TRBV7-9,-,TGTGCCAGCAGCTCCAATCGACAGGGCGAAACGCTGTTTTTT,CASSSNRQGETLFF